This T cell receptor (beta chain) is drawn from a study of radiotherapy plus CTLA-4 blockade in lung cancer (dated by TCRdb to 2016 to 2019). A note on the overall study: Objective responses were observed in about a sixth of enrolled patients, and disease control was achieved in around 28%.

Findings and caveats that apply to the study as a whole: Early dynamic changes in blood T cell clones, together with increased serum interferon-beta after radiation, were reported as the strongest predictors of response. After treatment with radiotherapy and ipilimumab, TCR clones that originated in tumors expanded in peripheral blood.

The study evaluated CTLA-4 blockade (ipilimumab) given together with focal radiation therapy in patients who had chemo-refractory metastatic non-small-cell lung cancer. Details on this clone: Its specific antigen is unknown. There are no base qualities to consult, and no much larger clone falls within one base.

Receptor libraries were prepared by the immunoSEQ multiplex PCR assay. What TCRdb holds here is the immuneACCESS table cut down to in-frame rearrangements. Part of the clones is not present; checked against another copy, under half of the missing clones reflect an unresolved V gene, and the others are unexplained. This sample comprises roughly 76,000 clones, roughly 70% of them detected only once. 9.5% to 10% of the sample is in the top ten clones. V loses 2 bases, J loses 5 bases, and the germline ends lie 14 bases apart. The CDR3, cysteine through phenylalanine, is 16 amino acids long. Only the CDR3 DNA is retained, 48 bases long and in frame from the first base. Based on the germline V gene, the CDR1 and CDR2 sequences are SGHRS and YFSETQ.

The chain is encoded by TRBV5-1 joined to TRBJ1-6, with no confident D gene call. The receptor's source is a human donor with non-small cell lung cancer whose response to radiotherapy plus ipilimumab could not be evaluated. Specimen: peripheral blood, collected from a patient treated with radiotherapy plus ipilimumab. The CDR3 reads CASSFEWGGDNSPLHF. The sequenced DNA: TGCGCCAGCAGCTTTGAATGGGGAGGCGATAATTCACCCCTCCACTTT.